The 27 T cell receptor beta chains given below trace back to one sample, sequenced in a study of cytomegalovirus exposure and HLA in healthy donors. The PCR was carried out with 60 Vbeta primers and 13 Jbeta primers. Assay: immunoSEQ multiplex PCR; the TCRdb copy retains only in-frame clones and omits some. The profile shows about 160,000 clones, 70% to 90% of them singletons. The sequenced sample was PBMCs. Receptors originate from a woman in her twenties or thirties in good health and CMV-seropositive.

The J gene is TRBJ1-5, the V gene TRBV12-5, with D perhaps matching TRBD1 (5 bases). CDR3 size: 18 residues. CDR1 is LGHNT, CDR2 FRNRAP, per germline. The V gene lost 0 bases and the J gene lost 0 bases, with 15 bases spanning the gap. The CDR3 sequence: CASGLVRGRRGSNQPQHF. The CDR3 bases are TGTGCTAGTGGTTTGGTACGGGGTCGGAGGGGTAGCAATCAGCCCCAGCATTTT.

Worth noting for this clone: This sample includes further DNA sequences coding for the same CDR3. This chain links TRBV7-9 with TRBJ2-1, with TRBD2 matching 13 bases. Germline lookup yields CDR1 SEHNR and CDR2 FQNEAQ (reference sequence). This CDR3 has 17 amino acids. Trimming cost V 5 bases and J 8 bases; bases outside gene matches: 12. In DNA, the CDR3 is TGTGCCAGCAGCCTAATCCCAACTAGCGGGGGGGCATATGAGCAGTTCTTC. This gives the protein CASSLIPTSGGAYEQFF.

The chain recombines TRBV6-6 with TRBJ2-5, with TRBD2 identical over 8 bases. Germline-derived CDR1 and CDR2 are MNHNY and SVGAGI (reference sequence). J gave up 2 bases and V 7 bases, and 6 bases lay outside the gene matches. This CDR3 has 14 amino acids. The DNA of the CDR3 is TGTGCCAGCAAGGGCGGGGGGACTCAAGAGACCCAGTACTTC. Translation gives CASKGGGTQETQYF.

V is TRBV12-2 and J is TRBJ1-1; the D segment call TRBD1 is taken from the table without a DNA check. TRBV12-2 is shown as a pseudogene. The CDR3 totals 21 residues. In DNA, the CDR3 is TGTGCAAGTCGCTTAAAATGGGTAGACAGGGGGCGCGACGGGGGGGACACTGAAGCTTTCTTT. It codes for CASRLKWVDRGRDGGDTEAFF.

This rearrangement joins TRBV4-2 to TRBJ1-2; D may be TRBD1 (6 bases). Trimming removed 1 base at V and 7 bases at J, with 19 bases between. Germline CDR1 is LGHNA and CDR2 is YNFKEQ. This CDR3 has 16 residues. The CDR3 coding sequence is TGTGCCAGCAGCCAAGGGGATTCCGGACAGAAACCTGGCTACACCTTC. Its translation is CASSQGDSGQKPGYTF.

The chain uses TRBV6-6 and TRBJ2-3; tentative D call: TRBD1 (5 bases). This CDR3 region has 12 residues. The ends were cut back, 4 bases at V and 14 bases at J, with 16 bases in the middle. Germline loops: CDR1 MNHNY, CDR2 SVGAGI (reference sequence). CDR3 nucleotide sequence: TGTGCCAGCAGTTTCTTCAGGGATCCTGGGTATTTT. Amino acid sequence: CASSFFRDPGYF.

This clone is a singleton in its sample. This chain connects TRBV4-2 to TRBJ2-2; 8 nucleotides align to TRBD1. Germline loops: CDR1 LGHNA, CDR2 YNFKEQ. The CDR3 totals 17 residues. The junction had 9 bases not matched to a gene; V was cut back by 0 bases and J by 6 bases. CDR3 nucleotide sequence: TGTGCCAGCAGCCAAGAAGGGAGACAGGGGTTCGCCGGGGAGCTGTTTTTT. Translating it yields CASSQEGRQGFAGELFF.

This rearrangement joins TRBV7-8 to TRBJ2-6; tentatively, D is TRBD1 (6 bases). The germline CDR1 and CDR2 sequences are SGHVS and FQNEAQ. The CDR3 contains 15 residues. The ends were cut back, 5 bases at V and 2 bases at J, with 10 bases in the middle. The CDR3 reads CASSTGKPGANVLTF. CDR3 DNA: TGTGCCAGCAGCACAGGGAAGCCTGGGGCCAACGTCCTGACTTTC.

The J gene is TRBJ1-2, the V gene TRBV29-1, with 7 positions matching TRBD1. CDR1 and CDR2 from the germline V gene are SQVTM and ANQGSEA. This CDR3 contains 12 residues. Trimming removed 6 bases from V and 5 bases from J; junction bases left unmatched: 6. CDR3 sequence: CSVDRVQYGYTF. The CDR3 DNA sequence: TGCAGCGTCGACAGGGTACAATATGGCTACACCTTC.

The CDR3 DNA is TGTGCCAGCAGCTTTGTAGATGAAAAACTGTTTTTT. It specifies CASSFVDEKLFF. V and J are TRBV7-9 and TRBJ1-4; D remains ambiguous. Germline CDR1 is SEHNR and CDR2 is FQNEAQ (reference sequence). This CDR3 comprises 12 residues. Trimming removed 3 bases from V and 6 bases from J, with 5 bases in between.

This chain links TRBV7-3 with TRBJ2-1; D may be TRBD1 (5 bases). The CDR3 loop spans 14 amino acids. The V gene's germline CDR1 is SGHTA and CDR2 FQGTGA. The V and J ends lost 4 bases and 5 bases respectively, with 12 bases between them. This CDR3 reads CASSSGWSHNEQFF. CDR3 sequence (DNA): TGTGCCAGCAGCTCAGGGTGGTCCCACAATGAGCAGTTCTTC.

V is TRBV7-9 and J is TRBJ2-5; D not resolved. V lost 2 bases to trimming and J lost 2 bases, with 9 bases between them. The CDR3 contains 14 residues. Germline V gives CDR1 SEHNR, CDR2 FQNEAQ (reference sequence). CDR3 bases: TGTGCCAGCAGCTTATTGGGCAGTCAAGAGACCCAGTACTTC. It encodes CASSLLGSQETQYF.

The chain joins TRBV6-5 to TRBJ2-7; a weak D match, TRBD1 (5 bases). The V end lost 4 bases, the J end lost 6 bases, and 13 bases lay between the germline ends. This CDR3 is 13 amino acids long. Germline V gene sequence: CDR1 MNHEY, CDR2 SVGAGI. As DNA, the CDR3 is TGTGCCAGCAGTTCCTGGGGTAGGGGCGAGCAGTACTTC. This sequence encodes CASSSWGRGEQYF.

V is TRBV10-3 and J is TRBJ1-2; D gene unclear. There are 11 residues in the CDR3. With 10 bases removed from V and 8 bases from J, the gap between germline ends came to 14 bases. CDR1 and CDR2 (germline): ENHRY, SYGVKD. CDR3 sequence: CATRVGDGYTF. CDR3 coding DNA: TGTGCCACCCGGGTCGGAGACGGCTACACCTTC.

The rearrangement uses TRBV25-1 and TRBJ1-1; D is perhaps TRBD1 (5 bases). The CDR3 is 15 amino acids. In germline, CDR1 is MGHDK, CDR2 SYGVNS. V was trimmed by 1 base and J by 1 base, leaving 10 bases between them. This CDR3 is CASSEFGQGNTEAFF. The CDR3 DNA reads as TGTGCCAGCAGTGAATTTGGGCAGGGGAACACTGAAGCTTTCTTT. Supplemented by reference TRBV25-1 and TRBJ1-1, the full variable domain reads EADIYQTPRYLVIGTGKKITLECSQTMGHDKMYWYQQDPGMELHLIHYSYGVNSTEKGDLSSESTVSRIRTEHFPLTLESARPSHTSQYLCASSEFGQGNTEAFFGQGTRLTVV.

This clone was found once. The chain recombines TRBV6-6 with TRBJ1-1; D not certain. Per the germline V gene, CDR1 is MNHNY and CDR2 is SVGAGI (reference sequence). Trimming cost V 6 bases and J 1 base, with 18 bases left between them. CDR3 length: 16 amino acids. The CDR3 sequence: CASRLPYNGENTEAFF. DNA of the CDR3: TGTGCCAGCAGACTGCCCTACAACGGGGAGAACACTGAAGCTTTCTTT.

This clone turned up a few times. The J gene is TRBJ1-3, the V gene TRBV30; D possibly corresponds to TRBD1 (6 bases). The V end was cut by 5 bases, the J end by 1 base, with 9 bases between. The CDR3 runs to 13 residues. Germline assignment: CDR1 GTSNPN and CDR2 SVGIG (reference sequence). CDR3 in DNA: TGTGCCTGGGGGGGCGGATCTGGAAACACCATATATTTT. Protein: CAWGGGSGNTIYF. The variable domain in full, with the rest retrieved from reference TRBV30 and TRBJ1-3, is SQTIHQWPATLVQPVGSPLSLECTVEGTSNPNLYWYRQAAGRGLQLLFYSVGIGQISSEVPQNLSASRPQDRQFILSSKKLLLSDSGFYLCAWGGGSGNTIYFGEGSWLTVV.

V and J are TRBV2 and TRBJ2-2, with a weak D call TRBD1 (6 bases). Trimming removed 5 bases from V and 7 bases from J, with 20 bases in between. The CDR3 runs to 16 residues. CDR1 is SNHLY and CDR2 is FYNNEI in the germline V gene. CDR3 coding DNA: TGTGCCAGCAGTTACAGGGAGCCGCGGGCGGGCGGGGAGCTGTTTTTT. Translation gives CASSYREPRAGGELFF. Combining the CDR3 with reference TRBV2 and TRBJ2-2 gives the whole variable domain EPEVTQTPSHQVTQMGQEVILRCVPISNHLYFYWYRQILGQKVEFLVSFYNNEISEKSEIFDDQFSVERPDGSNFTLKIRSTKLEDSAMYFCASSYREPRAGGELFFGEGSRLTVL.

This chain uses TRBV19 with TRBJ1-2, with TRBD1 identical over 7 bases. V shed 4 bases and J 8 bases; nucleotides not matched to a gene: 10. The germline V gene has CDR1 LNHDA and CDR2 SQIVND (reference sequence). This CDR3 spans 14 amino acids. The CDR3 sequence: CASSKSRGGGGYTF. The CDR3 nucleotides read TGTGCCAGTAGTAAATCAAGAGGGGGCGGCGGCTACACCTTC.

The chain couples TRBV2 to TRBJ1-1; weak D call: TRBD1 (6 bases). The CDR3 length is 13 residues. V was clipped by 4 bases and J by 4 bases, with 10 bases between them. The germline V gene encodes CDR1 SNHLY and CDR2 FYNNEI. CDR3 sequence reads: CASSVTGTTEAFF. DNA of the CDR3: TGTGCCAGCAGTGTCACAGGGACCACTGAAGCTTTCTTT.

The rearrangement uses TRBV10-3 and TRBJ1-1; a weak D match, TRBD1 (5 bases). CDR3 length: 16 residues. V was trimmed by 2 bases and J by 2 bases, leaving 15 bases between them. From germline, CDR1 is ENHRY and CDR2 SYGVKD. The CDR3 here is CAISERGVGGNTEAFF. The CDR3 nucleotides are TGTGCCATCAGTGAGAGGGGTGTCGGCGGAAACACTGAAGCTTTCTTT.

This clone was recorded a few times. V gene TRBV19 combines with J gene TRBJ2-7; D may be TRBD2 (5 bases). CDR1 is LNHDA, CDR2 SQIVND, per germline (reference sequence). CDR3 size: 12 residues. V was cut by 5 bases and J by 3 bases, with 8 bases left in between. CDR3 nucleotide sequence: TGTGCCAGTAGTCCCCGGGGCTACGAGCAGTACTTC. Protein: CASSPRGYEQYF. The whole variable domain, filled in from reference TRBV19 and TRBJ2-7, reads DGGITQSPKYLFRKEGQNVTLSCEQNLNHDAMYWYRQDPGQGLRLIYYSQIVNDFQKGDIAEGYSVSREKKESFPLTVTSAQKNPTAFYLCASSPRGYEQYFGPGTRLTVT.

The chain carries TRBV2 and TRBJ1-6; D not resolved. The V end was cut by 2 bases, the J end by 9 bases, with 11 bases between. Per the germline V gene, CDR1 is SNHLY and CDR2 is FYNNEI. The CDR3 runs 14 residues. In DNA, the CDR3 is TGTGCCAGCAGTGAATACCGAGGCGGTTCACCCCTCCACTTT. It specifies CASSEYRGGSPLHF.

The chain uses TRBV7-3 and TRBJ1-6, with 7 bases that match TRBD1. CDR3 length: 16 amino acids. Germline V lookup: CDR1 SGHTA, CDR2 FQGTGA. The ends lost 5 bases at V and 1 base at J; junction bases unmatched: 5. Here the CDR3 reads CASSLQGKSYNSPLHF. The DNA of the CDR3 is TGTGCCAGCAGCCTACAGGGGAAATCCTATAATTCACCCCTCCACTTT.

The chain employs TRBV2 and TRBJ2-2; tentatively, D is TRBD2 (5 bases). The V end was cut by 3 bases, the J end by 7 bases, with 15 bases between. The V gene's germline CDR1 is SNHLY and CDR2 FYNNEI. The CDR3 runs 15 residues. CDR3 protein: CASSDLGVQVGELFF. As DNA, the CDR3 is TGTGCCAGCAGTGACCTCGGGGTTCAGGTCGGGGAGCTGTTTTTT. Filled out from reference TRBV2 and TRBJ2-2, the complete variable domain reads EPEVTQTPSHQVTQMGQEVILRCVPISNHLYFYWYRQILGQKVEFLVSFYNNEISEKSEIFDDQFSVERPDGSNFTLKIRSTKLEDSAMYFCASSDLGVQVGELFFGEGSRLTVL.

This rearrangement joins TRBV7-9 to TRBJ1-5; D uncertain. V lost 5 bases and J lost 5, with 10 bases in between. This CDR3 is built from 13 residues. CDR1 and CDR2 (germline): SEHNR, FQNEAQ (reference sequence). CDR3 residues: CASSRDRYQPQHF. CDR3 DNA sequence: TGTGCCAGCAGCCGCGATCGGTATCAGCCCCAGCATTTT.

This chain connects TRBV2 to TRBJ2-1; TRBD1 agrees at 9 bases. Germline-derived CDR1 and CDR2 are SNHLY and FYNNEI. CDR3 size: 15 residues. J gave up 2 bases and V 8 bases, and 7 bases lay outside the gene matches. The DNA for the CDR3 is TGTGCCAGCGTTTCCGGGACAGGGCCCTACAATGAGCAGTTCTTC. Its protein product is CASVSGTGPYNEQFF.